A selection of T cell receptor beta chains follows, all from one sample in a study of tumor-infiltrating lymphocytes in localized non-small cell lung cancer. Clones were sequenced by immunoSEQ multiplex PCR, and TCRdb holds only the in-frame ones, with some missing. The data show over 10,000 clones, 75% to 80% seen once. Sequencing was carried out using uninvolved lung tissue not adjacent to the tumor. Source of these receptors: a human donor with non-small cell lung cancer. Each CDR3 is given with its conserved first and last residue.

j_gene | v_gene | CDR3aa
TRBJ2-2 | TRBV9 | CASSVGGTGFEESGELFF
TRBJ2-5 | TRBV28 | CASRGRGETQYF
TRBJ1-1 | TRBV29-1 | CSVEDPFMNTEAFF
TRBJ2-1 | TRBV7-6 | CASSSRQGTYNEQFF
TRBJ2-7 | TRBV5-1 | CASSLESLAENFLEQYF
TRBJ2-1 | TRBV6-5 | CASSPLAGGYNEQFF
TRBJ1-1 | TRBV6-4 | CASSDTQGQAGNTEAFF
TRBJ2-1 | TRBV29-1 | CSVVLTSGSHNEQFF
TRBJ1-2 | TRBV5-4 | CASSWGWGDGYTF
TRBJ1-4 | TRBV6-6 | CASRGGSSEKLFF
TRBJ2-1 | TRBV4-2 | CASSQDVGYNEQFF
TRBJ2-1 | TRBV5-1 | CASSLELSGTGGDEQFF
TRBJ2-5 | TRBV11-2 | CASSYPGAGETQYF
TRBJ1-1 | TRBV7-8 | CASSLPGGGTEAFF
TRBJ2-7 | TRBV14 | CASSLSRGRVSEQYF
TRBJ2-1 | TRBV6-5 | CASSSDRGRNEQFF
TRBJ2-7 | TRBV19 | CASRMDRGRGEQYF
TRBJ2-1 | TRBV6-5 | CASSYGLAGGNEQFF
TRBJ1-1 | TRBV30 | CAWNRGKTEAFF
TRBJ2-7 | TRBV9 | CASSVSGTYEQYF
TRBJ2-2 | TRBV5-1 | CASRTENTGELFF
TRBJ2-3 | TRBV4-1 | CASSQDGTATDTQYF
TRBJ1-2 | TRBV7-2 | CASGALANYGYTF
TRBJ1-2 | TRBV4-3 | CASSQEREALLYGYTF
TRBJ2-7 | TRBV11-2 | CASSRRGYEQYF
TRBJ2-1 | TRBV5-1 | CASRRQGYSDEQFF
TRBJ2-5 | TRBV2 | CAHGHPQETQYF
TRBJ1-4 | TRBV7-9 | CASTMGQGNEKLFF
TRBJ2-7 | TRBV5-4 | CASSLQRGSYEQYF
TRBJ1-1 | TRBV5-1 | CASSLASRQATNTEAFF
TRBJ1-1 | TRBV7-9 | CASSNRRDRVNTEAFF
TRBJ2-7 | TRBV4-1 | CASRHMGLAGAYEQYF
TRBJ2-5 | TRBV5-1 | CASSSAGTSVETQYF
TRBJ2-1 | TRBV9 | CASSVGGGRGVDEQFF
TRBJ2-7 | TRBV2 | CASSEQGGEQYF
TRBJ1-1 | TRBV18 | CASSRSGTEAFF
TRBJ2-7 | TRBV4-2 | CASSQRQGYEQYF
TRBJ1-2 | TRBV5-1 | CASSLEAQGALYGYTF
TRBJ2-2 | TRBV5-1 | CASSSGLAGHTGELFF
TRBJ1-2 | TRBV28 | CASRTGPLDSTF
TRBJ2-7 | TRBV2 | CASSEGPQPYEQYF
TRBJ1-5 | TRBV28 | CASSLLRGPQHF
TRBJ2-7 | TRBV28 | CASGLGGLYEQYF
TRBJ1-5 | TRBV5-8 | CASSFIGGVGNQPQHF
TRBJ1-2 | TRBV6-5 | CASSLRQGYYGYTF
TRBJ2-7 | TRBV28 | CASSLFASGSSHEQYF
TRBJ2-7 | TRBV5-4 | CASSSSSTAREQYF
TRBJ2-5 | TRBV30 | CAWRRGGALETQYF
TRBJ2-7 | TRBV19 | CASSLSGQYYEQYF
TRBJ2-5 | TRBV6-4 | CARETSQETQYF
TRBJ1-2 | TRBV5-4 | CASSLRDEAYGYTF